The clone carrying this T cell receptor (beta chain) was recorded once. Its matching antigen is unknown. Clones were sequenced by immunoSEQ multiplex PCR, and TCRdb holds only the in-frame ones, with some missing. Among nearly 110,000 clones listed, about nine tenths were seen once. The data derive from a study of graft-versus-host responses after intestinal transplantation. As for the study in general: The whole recipient group had anti-thymocyte globulin induction followed by tacrolimus and steroids for around 3 years. Overall study findings and caveats: The presence of high graft-versus-host to host-versus-graft clonal ratios in allografts characterized patients with graft-donor T cell macrochimerism.

The clonotype was recovered from a human donor who was the organ donor for an intestinal transplant. This material consisted of unstimulated CD4+ T cells sorted from spleen or lymph node cells, taken before transplant.

Here the CDR3 reads CASSPEGTGNTIYF. In DNA, the CDR3 is TGCGCCAGCAGCCCGGAAGGAACTGGAAACACCATATATTTT. The chain uses TRBV5-1 and TRBJ1-3; D unclear. The V end was cut by 4 bases, the J end by 2 bases, with 10 bases between. CDR1 and CDR2 from the germline V gene are SGHRS and YFSETQ. This CDR3 has 14 amino acids.